Following are 8 T cell receptor beta chains from one sample sequenced in a study of T cells after yellow fever vaccination. TCRdb ran MiXCR on the 5' RACE reads and lists one entry per CDR3 protein. The table records just under 600,000 distinct CDR3 sequences, about 14% of them present only once. Source: PBMCs, taken on the day of the yellow fever booster vaccination. The receptors here all came from a young man who received the YFV17D yellow fever vaccine.

This clonotype was observed a handful of times. The junction does not match germline at one end; this may be a read error. The chain recombines TRBV7-2 with TRBJ2-7; D perhaps matches TRBD1 (7 bases). CDR1 and CDR2 from the germline V gene are SGHTA and FQGNSA. This CDR3 region has 14 residues. CDR3 bases: TGTGCCAGCAGCGTAGCACAGGGGAGGTACGAGCAGTACTTC. Translating gives CASSVAQGRYEQYF.

This clonotype was seen a handful of times. The DNA for the CDR3 is TGCAGTGCCCGGAAAGGATTTGAAGCTTTCTTT. The encoded protein is CSARKGFEAFF. The V call is TRBV20-1, the J call TRBJ1-1, with unresolved D. Trimming took 6 bases from V and 7 from J, leaving 12 bases between them. The CDR3 loop spans 11 amino acids. Per the germline V gene, CDR1 is DFQATT and CDR2 is SNEGSKA (reference sequence).

The CDR3 reads CASSAWEVGAFF. The CDR3 DNA follows: TGTGCCAGCAGTGCGTGGGAAGTTGGAGCTTTCTTT. The chain uses TRBV25-1 and TRBJ1-1; D is unresolved. Trimming pared 4 bases from V and 10 bases from J, leaving 13 bases between. This CDR3 spans 12 amino acids. The germline CDR1 and CDR2 sequences are MGHDK and SYGVNS.

V and J are TRBV20-1 and TRBJ2-7, with D unclear. Germline V gene data show CDR1 as DFQATT and CDR2 as SNEGSKA (reference sequence). V shed 1 base and J shed 3 bases, with 4 bases lying between them. The CDR3 is made up of 11 amino acids. This CDR3 is CSARVLYEQYF. The DNA of the CDR3 is TGCAGTGCTAGAGTTCTCTACGAGCAGTACTTC.

The chain has TRBV29-1 and TRBJ2-1; TRBD2 matches 10 bases. Losses at the gene ends were 6 bases for V and 0 bases for J; bases not matched to a gene: 11. This CDR3 contains 17 residues. Germline assignment: CDR1 SQVTM and CDR2 ANQGSEA. CDR3 sequence reads: CSVSTSGVTHSYNEQFF. DNA for the CDR3: TGCAGCGTGTCAACTAGCGGGGTAACCCACTCCTACAATGAGCAGTTCTTC.

The V gene is TRBV3-1, the J gene TRBJ2-4; TRBD2 matches 9 bases. With V trimmed by 4 bases and J by 8 bases, 9 bases remained unmatched. Germline V lookup: CDR1 LGHDT, CDR2 YNNKEL (reference sequence). CDR3 length: 15 residues. Here the CDR3 DNA reads TGTGCCAGCAGCCTTGGAGGCGGGAGGGGATACATTCAGTACTTC. Encoded protein: CASSLGGGRGYIQYF.

The gene calls are TRBV21-1 and TRBJ1-6. TRBV21-1 counts as a pseudogene. This CDR3 comprises 11 residues. The CDR3 DNA is TGCGCCGCATTCGTTGGGGAACCCCTCCACTTT. Encoded protein: CAAFVGEPLHF.

This clonotype was seen more than once but under ten times. J is TRBJ2-7 and V is TRBV7-6; TRBD2 is a possible D gene (6 bases). CDR1 and CDR2 (germline): SGHVS, FNYEAQ. CDR3 length equals 15 residues. The V end was cut by 7 bases, the J end by 2 bases, with 18 bases between. CDR3 loop: CASIPDPGLTYEQYF. For the CDR3, the DNA is TGTGCCAGCATTCCCGACCCGGGACTTACCTACGAGCAGTACTTC.